This TCR beta chain was sequenced in a study of T cell responses to AZD1222 COVID-19 vaccine. Assay used: immunoSEQ multiplex PCR; TCRdb lists only in-frame clones, some missing. Seen here are some 140,000 clones, roughly 90% observed once, and the top ten hold around 3.1%. Germline V lookup: CDR1 SGHRS, CDR2 YFSETQ. Trimming shortened V by 1 base and J by 8 bases, and 18 bases separated the two germline ends. The CDR3 length is 15 residues. With regard to this clone: Its matching antigen is unknown.

Whole-study findings and limits: Most donors were white British, females outnumbered males, and clonal diversity was possibly underestimated. At baseline, just a handful of AZD1222 recipients tested seropositive. Close to half of all spike-specific TCRs reportedly target regions of the variants that are unmutated.

Sequences were derived from peripheral blood, sampled on day 0 of AZD1222 vaccination. This TCR was recovered from an adult in good health. The chain recombines TRBV5-1 with TRBJ1-2; D is unclear. The CDR3 here is CASSLPVSGPSGYTF. The CDR3 nucleotides are TGCGCCAGCAGCTTGCCGGTGTCGGGCCCTTCCGGCTACACCTTC.